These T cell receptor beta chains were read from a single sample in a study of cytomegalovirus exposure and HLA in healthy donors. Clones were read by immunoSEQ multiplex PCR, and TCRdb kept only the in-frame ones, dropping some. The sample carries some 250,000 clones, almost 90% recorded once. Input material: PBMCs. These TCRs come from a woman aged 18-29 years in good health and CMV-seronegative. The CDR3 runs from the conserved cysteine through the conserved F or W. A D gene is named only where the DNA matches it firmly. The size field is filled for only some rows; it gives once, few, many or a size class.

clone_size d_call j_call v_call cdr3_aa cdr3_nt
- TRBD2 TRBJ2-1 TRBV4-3 CASSQGTSGVMDEQFF TGCGCCAGCAGCCAAGGGACTAGCGGGGTGATGGATGAGCAGTTCTTC
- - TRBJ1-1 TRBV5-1 CASRARDKNTEAFF TGCGCCAGCAGGGCCCGGGACAAGAACACTGAAGCTTTCTTT
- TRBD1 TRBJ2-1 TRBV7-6 CASSSKPEGTGEYNEQFF TGTGCCAGCAGCTCCAAGCCGGAGGGGACAGGGGAGTACAATGAGCAGTTCTTC
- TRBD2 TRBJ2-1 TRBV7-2 CASSLGLAGINEQFF TGTGCCAGCAGCTTAGGTCTAGCGGGGATCAATGAGCAGTTCTTC
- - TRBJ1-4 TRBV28 CASSFTFRDIARLSEKLFF TGTGCCAGCAGTTTCACCTTCCGGGACATTGCCAGGCTTAGTGAAAAACTGTTTTTT
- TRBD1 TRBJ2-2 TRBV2 CASRTGANTGELFF TGTGCCAGCAGAACAGGGGCGAACACCGGGGAGCTGTTTTTT
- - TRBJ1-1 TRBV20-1 CSARKEAEAFF TGCAGTGCTAGAAAGGAGGCAGAAGCTTTCTTT
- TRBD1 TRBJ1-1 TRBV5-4 CASSLGTGGASTEAFF TGTGCCAGCAGCTTGGGAACAGGGGGAGCGAGTACTGAAGCTTTCTTT
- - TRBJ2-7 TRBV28 CASSPGYYEQYF TGTGCCAGCAGTCCAGGGTACTACGAGCAGTACTTC
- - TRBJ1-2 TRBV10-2 CASSESRGGYTF TGCGCCAGCAGTGAGTCGAGGGGGGGCTACACCTTC
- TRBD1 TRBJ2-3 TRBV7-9 CASSQTYRGPTTDTQYF TGTGCCAGCAGCCAAACGTACAGGGGACCCACCACAGATACGCAGTATTTT
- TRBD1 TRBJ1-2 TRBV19 CASSIQGARNYGYTF TGTGCCAGTAGTATACAGGGGGCAAGAAACTATGGCTACACCTTC
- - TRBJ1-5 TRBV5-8 CASSGSTKTANSNQPQHF TGTGCCAGCAGCGGGTCGACGAAGACAGCAAATAGCAATCAGCCCCAGCATTTT
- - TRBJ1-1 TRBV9 CASRYTENTEAFF TGTGCCAGCAGGTATACAGAGAACACTGAAGCTTTCTTT
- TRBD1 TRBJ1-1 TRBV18 CASSPEGAFRYTEAFF TGTGCCAGCTCCCCGGAGGGGGCGTTTAGGTACACTGAAGCTTTCTTT
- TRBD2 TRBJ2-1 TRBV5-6 CASSLFLGGKYNEQFF TGTGCCAGCAGCTTGTTTTTGGGGGGGAAATACAATGAGCAGTTCTTC
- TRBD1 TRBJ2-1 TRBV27 CASSSGQTYNEQFF TGTGCCAGCAGTTCGGGACAGACTTACAATGAGCAGTTCTTC
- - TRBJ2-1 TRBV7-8 CASSLAGRTRKTSYNEQFF TGTGCCAGCAGCTTAGCTGGGAGGACCAGAAAAACATCCTACAATGAGCAGTTCTTC
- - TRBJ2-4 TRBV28 CASSPRILAKNIQYF TGTGCCAGCTCCCCGCGGATCCTAGCCAAAAACATTCAGTACTTC
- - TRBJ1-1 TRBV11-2 CASSSRAEAFF TGTGCCAGCAGCTCCAGGGCTGAAGCTTTCTTT
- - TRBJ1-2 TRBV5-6 CASRRSGRNYGYTF TGTGCCAGCAGACGGTCAGGCAGGAACTATGGCTACACCTTC
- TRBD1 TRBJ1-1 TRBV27 CASRTGNTEAFF TGTGCGTCGAGGACAGGGAATACTGAAGCTTTCTTT
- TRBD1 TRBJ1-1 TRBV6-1 CASRSTGAEAFF TGTGCCAGCAGATCTACAGGGGCTGAAGCTTTCTTT
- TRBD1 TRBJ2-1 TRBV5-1 CASSIARGMDEQFF TGCGCCAGCAGCATTGCCAGGGGGATGGATGAGCAGTTCTTC
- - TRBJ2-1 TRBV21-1 CASSKDEQSSYNEQFF TGTGCCAGCAGCAAAGATGAACAGAGCTCCTACAATGAGCAGTTCTTC
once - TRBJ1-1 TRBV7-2 CASSPGGRNTEAFF TGTGCCAGCAGCCCGGGAGGCAGAAACACTGAAGCTTTCTTT
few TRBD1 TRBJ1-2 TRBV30 CAWSVRQGVGYTF TGTGCCTGGAGTGTACGACAGGGTGTTGGCTACACCTTC
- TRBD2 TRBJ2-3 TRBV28 CASRYTSGGPLGTDTQYF TGTGCCAGCAGGTACACTAGCGGGGGCCCACTAGGCACAGATACGCAGTATTTT
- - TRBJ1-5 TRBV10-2 CASSETQYGQPQHF TGCGCCAGCAGTGAGACGCAATACGGTCAGCCCCAGCATTTT
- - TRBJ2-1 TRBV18 CASSRGDVYNEQFF TGTGCCAGCTCACGGGGGGACGTTTACAATGAGCAGTTCTTC
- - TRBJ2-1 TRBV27 CASSPQLKLDRPRHNEQFF TGTGCCAGCAGTCCCCAGCTTAAGCTAGACAGGCCAAGACACAATGAGCAGTTCTTC
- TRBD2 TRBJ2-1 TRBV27 CASSLRAGGVYNEQFF TGTGCCAGCAGTTTACGGGCGGGGGGTGTCTACAATGAGCAGTTCTTC
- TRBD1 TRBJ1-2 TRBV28 CASSLIWMRGDRPYYGYTF TGTGCCAGCAGTTTAATTTGGATGAGAGGGGACAGACCCTACTATGGCTACACCTTC
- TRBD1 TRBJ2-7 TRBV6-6 CASRDQGAYEQYF TGTGCCAGCAGAGACCAGGGGGCCTACGAGCAGTACTTC
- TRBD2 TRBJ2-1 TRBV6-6 CASSFSGGSYNEQFF TGTGCCAGCAGTTTTAGCGGGGGTTCCTACAATGAGCAGTTCTTC
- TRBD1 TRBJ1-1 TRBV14 CASSEGQGGSEAFF TGTGCCAGCAGCGAGGGACAGGGGGGGTCTGAAGCTTTCTTT
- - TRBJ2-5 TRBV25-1 CASSPDTEETQYF TGTGCCAGCAGTCCCGACACCGAAGAGACCCAGTACTTC
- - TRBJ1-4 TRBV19 CASSIDLTGGGEKLFF TGTGCCAGTAGTATAGATCTTACGGGTGGAGGTGAAAAACTGTTTTTT
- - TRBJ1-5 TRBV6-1 CASTEGGGSQPQHF TGTGCCAGCACTGAGGGAGGAGGGAGTCAGCCCCAGCATTTT
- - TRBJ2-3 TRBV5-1 CASSLGGRDTQYF TGCGCCAGCAGCTTGGGAGGAAGAGATACGCAGTATTTT
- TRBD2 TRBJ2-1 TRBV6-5 CASLVVAGGPGEQFF TGTGCCAGCCTCGTGGTAGCGGGGGGGCCTGGAGAGCAGTTCTTC